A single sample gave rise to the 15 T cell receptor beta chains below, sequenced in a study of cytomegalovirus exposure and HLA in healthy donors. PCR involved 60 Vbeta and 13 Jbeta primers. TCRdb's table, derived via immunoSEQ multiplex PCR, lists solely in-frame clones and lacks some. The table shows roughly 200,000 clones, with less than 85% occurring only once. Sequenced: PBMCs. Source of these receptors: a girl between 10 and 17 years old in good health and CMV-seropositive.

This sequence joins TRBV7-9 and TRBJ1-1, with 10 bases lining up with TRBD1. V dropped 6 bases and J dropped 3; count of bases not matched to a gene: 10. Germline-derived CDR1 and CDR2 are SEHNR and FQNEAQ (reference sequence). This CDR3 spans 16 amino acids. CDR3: CASRRDRGLGDTEAFF. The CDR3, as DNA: TGTGCCAGCAGGCGCGACAGGGGGCTAGGGGACACTGAAGCTTTCTTT.

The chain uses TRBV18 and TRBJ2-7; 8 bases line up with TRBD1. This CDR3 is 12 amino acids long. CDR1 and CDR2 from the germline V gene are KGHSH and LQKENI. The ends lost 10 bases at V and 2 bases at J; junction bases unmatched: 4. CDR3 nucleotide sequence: TGTGCCACCGGGACAGGAACCTACGAGCAGTACTTC. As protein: CATGTGTYEQYF.

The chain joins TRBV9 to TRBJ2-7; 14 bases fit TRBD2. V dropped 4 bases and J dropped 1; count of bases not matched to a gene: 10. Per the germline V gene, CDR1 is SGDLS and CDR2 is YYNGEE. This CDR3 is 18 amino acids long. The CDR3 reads CASSPRTSGGSYSYEQYF. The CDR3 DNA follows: TGTGCCAGCAGCCCTCGGACTAGCGGGGGGTCCTATTCCTACGAGCAGTACTTC.

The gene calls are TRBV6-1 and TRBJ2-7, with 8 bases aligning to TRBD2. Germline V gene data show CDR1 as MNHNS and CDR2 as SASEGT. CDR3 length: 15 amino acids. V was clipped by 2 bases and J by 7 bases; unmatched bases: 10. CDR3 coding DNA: TGTGCCAGCAGTGAATCATTCCGGGGGGGCAGTGAGCAGTACTTC. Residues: CASSESFRGGSEQYF.

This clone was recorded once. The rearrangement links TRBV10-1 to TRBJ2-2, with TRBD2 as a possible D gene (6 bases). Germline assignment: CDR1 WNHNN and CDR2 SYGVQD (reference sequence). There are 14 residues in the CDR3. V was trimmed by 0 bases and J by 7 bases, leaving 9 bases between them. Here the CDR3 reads CASSESLEGGELFF. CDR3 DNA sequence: TGCGCCAGCAGTGAGTCGTTGGAGGGCGGGGAGCTGTTTTTT.

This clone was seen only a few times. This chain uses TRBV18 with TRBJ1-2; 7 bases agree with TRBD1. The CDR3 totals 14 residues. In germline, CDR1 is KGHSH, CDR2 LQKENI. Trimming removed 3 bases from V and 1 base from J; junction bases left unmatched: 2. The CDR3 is CASSPDRSNYGYTF. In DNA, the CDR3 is TGTGCCAGCTCACCGGACAGGAGTAACTATGGCTACACCTTC.

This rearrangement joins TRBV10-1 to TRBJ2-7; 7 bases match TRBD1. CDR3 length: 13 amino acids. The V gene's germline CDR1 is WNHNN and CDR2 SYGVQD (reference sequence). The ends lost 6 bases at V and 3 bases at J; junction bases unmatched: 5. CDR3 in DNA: TGCGCCAGCAGCTCGGGACAGAGCTACGAGCAGTACTTC. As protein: CASSSGQSYEQYF.

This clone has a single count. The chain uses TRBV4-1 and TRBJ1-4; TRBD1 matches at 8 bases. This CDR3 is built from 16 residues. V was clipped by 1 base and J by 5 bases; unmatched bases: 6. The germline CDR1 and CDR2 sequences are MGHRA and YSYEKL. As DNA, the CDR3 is TGCGCCAGCAGCCAAGTTACGCGGGACAGGAATGAAAAACTGTTTTTT. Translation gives CASSQVTRDRNEKLFF.

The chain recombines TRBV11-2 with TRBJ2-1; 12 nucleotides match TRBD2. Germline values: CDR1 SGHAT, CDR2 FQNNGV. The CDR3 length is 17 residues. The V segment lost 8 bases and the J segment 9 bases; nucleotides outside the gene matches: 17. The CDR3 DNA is TGTGCCAGCCTCGGGCCCCGGCTAGCGGGGGGGCCAGTTGAGCAGTTCTTC. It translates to CASLGPRLAGGPVEQFF.

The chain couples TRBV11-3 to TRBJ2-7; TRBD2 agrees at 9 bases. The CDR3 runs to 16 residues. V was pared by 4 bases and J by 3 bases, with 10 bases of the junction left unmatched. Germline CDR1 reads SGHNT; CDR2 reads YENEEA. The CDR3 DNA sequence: TGTGCCAGCAGCTCAACCTCCCTAGCGGGGAGCTACGAGCAGTACTTC. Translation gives CASSSTSLAGSYEQYF.

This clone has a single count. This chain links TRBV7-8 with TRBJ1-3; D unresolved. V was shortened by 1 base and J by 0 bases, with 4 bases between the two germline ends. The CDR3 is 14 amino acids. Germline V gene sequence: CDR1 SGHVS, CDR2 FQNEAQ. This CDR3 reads CASSLESSGNTIYF. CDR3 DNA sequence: TGTGCCAGCAGCTTAGAGAGCTCTGGAAACACCATATATTTT.

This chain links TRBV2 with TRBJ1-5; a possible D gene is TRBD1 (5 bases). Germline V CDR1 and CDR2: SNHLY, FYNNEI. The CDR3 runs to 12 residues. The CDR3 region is CATGGSNQPQHF. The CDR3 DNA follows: TGTGCGACCGGGGGGTCCAATCAGCCCCAGCATTTT.

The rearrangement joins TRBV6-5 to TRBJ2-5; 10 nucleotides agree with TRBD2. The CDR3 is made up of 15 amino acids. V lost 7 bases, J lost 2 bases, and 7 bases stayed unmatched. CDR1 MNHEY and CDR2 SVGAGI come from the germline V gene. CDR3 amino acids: CASTVSGGPQETQYF. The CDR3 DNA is TGTGCCAGCACCGTTAGCGGGGGGCCTCAAGAGACCCAGTACTTC.

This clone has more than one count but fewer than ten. CDR3 residues: CASSLDRDYEQYF. DNA for the CDR3: TGTGCCAGCAGCTTGGACAGGGACTACGAGCAGTACTTC. The chain uses TRBV5-6 and TRBJ2-7; D is perhaps TRBD1 (6 bases). V dropped 0 bases and J dropped 3 bases, with 7 bases sitting between them. This CDR3 comprises 13 residues. Per germline, CDR1 SGHDT and CDR2 YYEEEE.

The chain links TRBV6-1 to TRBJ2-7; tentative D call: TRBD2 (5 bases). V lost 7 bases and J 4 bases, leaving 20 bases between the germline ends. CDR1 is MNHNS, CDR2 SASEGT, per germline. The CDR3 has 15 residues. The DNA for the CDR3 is TGTGCCAGCATCCCTCTACACGGAGGAGGATACGAGCAGTACTTC. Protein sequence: CASIPLHGGGYEQYF.